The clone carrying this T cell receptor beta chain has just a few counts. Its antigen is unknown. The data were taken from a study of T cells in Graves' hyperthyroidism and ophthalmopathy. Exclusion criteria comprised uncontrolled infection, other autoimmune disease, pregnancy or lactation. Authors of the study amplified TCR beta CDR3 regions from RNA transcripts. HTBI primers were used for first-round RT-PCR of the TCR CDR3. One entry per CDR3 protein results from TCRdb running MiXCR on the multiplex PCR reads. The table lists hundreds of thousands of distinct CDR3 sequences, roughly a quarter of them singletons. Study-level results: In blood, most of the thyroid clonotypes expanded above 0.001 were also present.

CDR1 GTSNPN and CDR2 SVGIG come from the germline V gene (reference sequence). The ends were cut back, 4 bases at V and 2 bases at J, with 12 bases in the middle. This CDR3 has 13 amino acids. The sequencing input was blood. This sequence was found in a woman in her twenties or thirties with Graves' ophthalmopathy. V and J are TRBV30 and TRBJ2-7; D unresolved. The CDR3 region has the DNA TGTGCCTGGACCATTGGGCCTACCTACGAGCAGTACTTC. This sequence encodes CAWTIGPTYEQYF.